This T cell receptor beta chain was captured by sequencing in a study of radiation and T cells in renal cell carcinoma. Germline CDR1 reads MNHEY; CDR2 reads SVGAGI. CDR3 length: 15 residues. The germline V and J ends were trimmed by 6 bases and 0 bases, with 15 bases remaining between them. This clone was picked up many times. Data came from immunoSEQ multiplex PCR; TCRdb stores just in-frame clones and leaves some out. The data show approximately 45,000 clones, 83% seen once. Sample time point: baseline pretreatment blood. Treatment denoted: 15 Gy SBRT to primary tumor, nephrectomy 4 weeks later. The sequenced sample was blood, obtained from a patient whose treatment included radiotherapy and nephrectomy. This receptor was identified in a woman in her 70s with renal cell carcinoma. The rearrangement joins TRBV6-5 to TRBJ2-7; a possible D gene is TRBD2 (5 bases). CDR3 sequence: CASRRRQESSYEQYF. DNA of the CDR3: TGTGCCAGCAGAAGGAGGCAGGAGAGCTCCTACGAGCAGTACTTC.